The 2 T cell receptor beta chains presented below share a single source sample, sequenced in a study of tumor-infiltrating lymphocytes in primary liver carcinoma. Reverse transcription of around 0.45 ug total RNA with a constant-region primer produced TCR beta cDNA. Each TCR beta library was derived from three nested multiplex PCR rounds that employed slightly modified ARM-PCR. With TRBV1-TRBV30 forward primers and a C-beta reverse primer, the first two PCR rounds were run for approximately 10 cycles each. TCRdb re-analysed the multiplex PCR reads in MiXCR, keeping a single row per CDR3 protein. The repertoire holds approximately 300,000 distinct CDR3 sequences, 65% seen once, with roughly 8.9% in the top ten. For blood RNA, unsorted whole blood served as the source, and germline DNA was extracted too. The sequencing input was peripheral blood. The receptor source for this set is a man aged 35-49 years with primary liver carcinoma and hepatitis B virus infection.

CDR3 region: CRQELVGGQETQYF. CDR3 DNA sequence: TGCAGACAAGAATTAGTGGGAGGCCAAGAGACCCAGTACTTC. The chain uses TRBV29-1 and TRBJ2-5; D might be TRBD2 (6 bases). Germline V gene data show CDR1 as SQVTM and CDR2 as ANQGSEA. The CDR3 length is 14 residues.

For this clonotype: Being one base from a much bigger clone, this may be a read error. This chain uses TRBV29-1 with TRBJ2-3; perhaps D is TRBD1 or TRBD2 (5 bases each). Looked up from germline, CDR1 is SQVTM and CDR2 is ANQGSEA. The CDR3 runs to 14 residues. The CDR3 DNA sequence: TGCAGCGTTGAAGGGAGGCAGGGCACAGATACGAAGTATTTT. Amino acid sequence: CSVEGRQGTDTKYF.